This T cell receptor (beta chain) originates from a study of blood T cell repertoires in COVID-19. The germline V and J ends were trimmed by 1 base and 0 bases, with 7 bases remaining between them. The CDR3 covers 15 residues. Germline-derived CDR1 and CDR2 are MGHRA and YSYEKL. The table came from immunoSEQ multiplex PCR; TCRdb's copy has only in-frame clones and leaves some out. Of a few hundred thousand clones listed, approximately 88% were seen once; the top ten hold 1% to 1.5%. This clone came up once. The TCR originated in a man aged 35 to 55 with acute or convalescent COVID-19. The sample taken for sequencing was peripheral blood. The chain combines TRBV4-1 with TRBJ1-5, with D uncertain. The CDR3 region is CASSQVGNSNQPQHF. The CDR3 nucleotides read TGCGCCAGCAGCCAAGTCGGGAATAGCAATCAGCCCCAGCATTTT.